The 29 T cell receptor beta chains listed next were all sequenced from one sample in a study of blood T cell repertoires in COVID-19. TCRdb keeps only in-frame clones here, not all; method: immunoSEQ multiplex PCR. The sample carries some 250,000 clones, approximately 82% recorded once. Sequences were obtained from PBMCs or T cells enriched from blood (not recorded which). These receptors came from a man aged 40-55 years who had recovered from COVID-19.

This clone was recorded a few times. The chain employs TRBV11-3 and TRBJ2-1; D might be TRBD2 (5 bases). The CDR3 length is 16 residues. The germline CDR1 and CDR2 sequences are SGHNT and YENEEA. The germline V and J ends were trimmed by 5 bases and 0 bases, with 14 bases remaining between them. CDR3 coding DNA: TGTGCCAGCAGCCCTACTCACACTAGCTCCTACAATGAGCAGTTCTTC. It encodes CASSPTHTSSYNEQFF. The full variable domain, in which reference TRBV11-3 and TRBJ2-1 provide the parts outside the CDR3, is EAGVVQSPRYKIIEKKQPVAFWCNPISGHNTLYWYLQNLGQGPELLIRYENEEAVDDSQLPKDRFSAERLKGVDSTLKIQPAELGDSAVYLCASSPTHTSSYNEQFFGPGTRLTVL.

The rearrangement links TRBV2 to TRBJ2-5; a possible D gene is TRBD2 (6 bases). Germline values: CDR1 SNHLY, CDR2 FYNNEI. V dropped 5 bases and J dropped 5 bases, with 12 bases sitting between them. The CDR3 has 13 residues. The CDR3, as DNA: TGTGCCAGCAGTTCTCAAGCGGGCGAGACCCAGTACTTC. It specifies CASSSQAGETQYF.

V and J are TRBV10-1 and TRBJ2-1; weak D call: TRBD2 (5 bases). The germline V and J ends were trimmed by 0 bases and 5 bases, with 8 bases remaining between them. The germline gives CDR1 WNHNN, CDR2 SYGVQD (reference sequence). This CDR3 has 14 residues. The CDR3 region has the DNA TGCGCCAGCAGTGAGTCGCTAGCAAACAATGAGCAGTTCTTC. It codes for CASSESLANNEQFF.

The V and J genes are TRBV25-1 and TRBJ2-1; TRBD1 matches 8 bases. Germline V gives CDR1 MGHDK, CDR2 SYGVNS. The V segment lost 5 bases and the J segment 6 bases; nucleotides outside the gene matches: 9. The CDR3 is 15 amino acids. CDR3 protein: CASSLPRGRTNEQFF. The CDR3 nucleotides read TGTGCCAGCAGTCTCCCCAGGGGGCGAACCAATGAGCAGTTCTTC.

This sequence joins TRBV6-5 and TRBJ1-5; 9 nucleotides align to TRBD1. The CDR3 has 14 residues. After removal of 7 bases from V and 7 bases from J, the junction contained 8 bases not matched to a gene. Germline V lookup: CDR1 MNHEY, CDR2 SVGAGI. CDR3 region: CASTLTGGWQPQHF. CDR3 sequence (DNA): TGTGCCAGCACCCTGACAGGGGGTTGGCAGCCCCAGCATTTT.

This sequence joins TRBV28 and TRBJ1-5; D ambiguous. CDR3 length equals 13 residues. The germline V gene encodes CDR1 MDHEN and CDR2 SYDVKM. Trimming took off 6 bases at V and 9 bases at J, with 15 bases between the two ends. Here the CDR3 DNA reads TGTGCCAGCAGGGGCCGACAACATCTGCCCCAGCATTTT. Translating gives CASRGRQHLPQHF.

V and J are TRBV10-3 and TRBJ2-1, with TRBD2 matching 8 bases. The germline gives CDR1 ENHRY, CDR2 SYGVKD. The CDR3 runs to 15 residues. V shed 4 bases and J 3 bases; nucleotides not matched to a gene: 5. The CDR3 here is CAISASGGLYNEQFF. Here the CDR3 DNA reads TGTGCCATCAGTGCCAGCGGGGGCCTCTACAATGAGCAGTTCTTC.

This sequence joins TRBV21-1 and TRBJ2-1; the D call in the table, TRBD2, was not verified against the DNA. TRBV21-1 is assigned pseudogene status. The CDR3 runs to 15 residues. The DNA for the CDR3 is TGTGCCAGCAGCAACGAGCGGGAGATCTACAATGAGCAGTTCTTC. This encodes CASSNEREIYNEQFF.

Only one count was recorded for this clone. The gene calls are TRBV7-9 and TRBJ1-4; no reliable D call. The V and J ends lost 1 base and 5 bases respectively, with 8 bases between them. Germline V lookup: CDR1 SEHNR, CDR2 FQNEAQ (reference sequence). The CDR3 runs 14 residues. Written as DNA, the CDR3 is TGTGCCAGCAGCTTAGAACCCCGGAATGAAAAACTGTTTTTT. Translated, it gives CASSLEPRNEKLFF.

The rearrangement joins TRBV7-2 to TRBJ2-3, with 9 bases matching TRBD2. After removal of 3 bases from V and 6 bases from J, the junction contained 7 bases not matched to a gene. Looked up from germline, CDR1 is SGHTA and CDR2 is FQGNSA. The CDR3 has 15 residues. Written as DNA, the CDR3 is TGTGCCAGCAGCTTGTGGTCTAGCGGGGCGGATACGCAGTATTTT. Its translation: CASSLWSSGADTQYF. The variable domain in full, completed from reference TRBV7-2 and TRBJ2-3, reads GAGVSQSPSNKVTEKGKDVELRCDPISGHTALYWYRQSLGQGLEFLIYFQGNSAPDKSGLPSDRFSAERTGGSVSTLTIQRTQQEDSAVYLCASSLWSSGADTQYFGPGTRLTVL.

The chain couples TRBV9 to TRBJ1-6; D unclear. The CDR3 extends over 17 amino acids. Germline CDR1 and CDR2: SGDLS and YYNGEE. Deletions cut 2 bases from V and 10 bases from J, with 22 bases between. The CDR3 loop is CASSVYGEPRPDSPLHF. CDR3 in DNA: TGTGCCAGCAGCGTTTACGGGGAGCCCCGGCCAGACTCACCCCTCCACTTT.

The rearrangement uses TRBV3-1 (or the pseudogene TRBV3-2) and TRBJ1-4; the match to TRBD1 covers 9 bases. The CDR3 spans 13 residues. Trimming at V came to 4 bases and at J to 8 bases, leaving 2 bases not matched to a gene. CDR1 and CDR2 from the germline V gene are LGHDT and YNNKEL (reference sequence). CDR3 in DNA: TGTGCCAGCAGCCCGGGACAGGGAGAAAAACTGTTTTTT. Translated: CASSPGQGEKLFF.

The J gene is TRBJ2-2, the V gene TRBV19; D is undetermined. Germline CDR1 LNHDA, CDR2 SQIVND (reference sequence). V lost 5 bases, J lost 1 base, and 8 bases lay in between. The CDR3 totals 14 residues. In DNA form, the CDR3 reads TGTGCCAGTAGTGCGCGTTTGAACACCGGGGAGCTGTTTTTT. Protein product: CASSARLNTGELFF.

V and J are TRBV15 and TRBJ2-3; 7 bases map to TRBD2. The V and J ends lost 8 bases and 0 bases, in that order; junction bases with no gene match: 2. This CDR3 contains 13 residues. The V gene's germline CDR1 is LNHNV and CDR2 YYDKDF (reference sequence). The CDR3 coding sequence is TGTGCCACCCAGCGGGGAAGCACAGATACGCAGTATTTT. Its translation is CATQRGSTDTQYF.

The CDR3 coding sequence is TGTGCCAGCGGGACAGGGGATAGAGATACGCAGTATTTT. It specifies CASGTGDRDTQYF. The chain recombines TRBV9 with TRBJ2-3, with 10 bases aligning to TRBD1. Germline lookup yields CDR1 SGDLS and CDR2 YYNGEE. The ends lost 7 bases at V and 5 bases at J; junction bases unmatched: 4. CDR3 length: 13 amino acids.

The gene calls are TRBV19 and TRBJ1-3, with D perhaps matching TRBD1 (6 bases). V was clipped by 5 bases and J by 0 bases, with 8 bases between them. The CDR3 is made up of 14 amino acids. Germline assignment: CDR1 LNHDA and CDR2 SQIVND (reference sequence). In nucleotides, the CDR3 is TGTGCCAGTAGTGGGACAAGCTCTGGAAACACCATATATTTT. It encodes CASSGTSSGNTIYF.

J is TRBJ2-1 and V is TRBV7-2; D is unresolved. This CDR3 region has 13 residues. V dropped 7 bases and J dropped 6 bases, with 13 bases sitting between them. In germline, CDR1 is SGHTA, CDR2 FQGNSA. The CDR3 is CASMAPGGNEQFF. CDR3 sequence (DNA): TGTGCCAGCATGGCACCCGGCGGCAATGAGCAGTTCTTC.

The chain is built from TRBV5-4 and TRBJ2-7, with D tentatively TRBD1 (7 bases). Germline V gene lookup returns CDR1 SGHNT and CDR2 YYREEE (reference sequence). Trimming removed 3 bases at V and 7 bases at J, with 17 bases between. The CDR3 loop spans 14 amino acids. CDR3 sequence (DNA): TGTGCCAGCAGCTCGATTACAGGGGCGGGGGAGCAGTACTTC. Its translation: CASSSITGAGEQYF.

The rearrangement joins TRBV11-2 to TRBJ2-3; the match to TRBD2 covers 8 bases. Losses at the gene ends were 5 bases for V and 1 base for J; bases not matched to a gene: 11. Germline loops: CDR1 SGHAT, CDR2 FQNNGV. CDR3 length: 17 residues. The CDR3 DNA reads as TGTGCCAGCAGCCCAAGCCCGACTAGCGTTGGCACAGATACGCAGTATTTT. It yields the protein CASSPSPTSVGTDTQYF.

This chain links TRBV7-3 with TRBJ2-1, with 8 bases fitting TRBD1. The trim removed 1 base at V and 4 bases at J, leaving 12 bases unmatched. Germline V gene lookup returns CDR1 SGHTA and CDR2 FQGTGA. This CDR3 has 18 residues. The CDR3 loop is CASSLNPLRGQGYNEQFF. CDR3 in DNA: TGTGCCAGCAGCTTAAACCCTTTGCGAGGACAGGGATACAATGAGCAGTTCTTC.

This chain uses TRBV30 with TRBJ1-4; 8 nucleotides agree with TRBD1. Losses at the gene ends were 1 base for V and 7 bases for J; bases not matched to a gene: 5. Per the germline V gene, CDR1 is GTSNPN and CDR2 is SVGIG (reference sequence). This CDR3 is built from 14 residues. In DNA form, the CDR3 reads TGTGCCTGGAGTGCAGGGGGCGTCCGTGAAAAACTGTTTTTT. It specifies CAWSAGGVREKLFF. The full variable domain, in which reference TRBV30 and TRBJ1-4 provide the parts outside the CDR3, is SQTIHQWPATLVQPVGSPLSLECTVEGTSNPNLYWYRQAAGRGLQLLFYSVGIGQISSEVPQNLSASRPQDRQFILSSKKLLLSDSGFYLCAWSAGGVREKLFFGSGTQLSVL.

The chain carries TRBV5-8 and TRBJ2-3, with D perhaps matching TRBD2 (5 bases). Germline values: CDR1 SGHTS, CDR2 YDEGEE. The CDR3 runs to 15 residues. V was cut by 4 bases and J by 1 base, with 13 bases left in between. The CDR3 loop is CASSPKGGRTDTQYF. For the CDR3, the DNA is TGTGCCAGCAGCCCCAAAGGAGGCCGCACAGATACGCAGTATTTT.

With regard to this clone: One end of the junction fails to match germline, which may point to a read error. The chain is built from TRBV24-1 and TRBJ2-1; 7 bases map to TRBD1. CDR1 and CDR2 from the germline V gene are KGHDR and SFDVKD. CDR3 length: 12 residues. As DNA, the CDR3 is TGTGCCACCAGTTTTGCAGGGGGTGAGGAGTTCTTC. This sequence encodes CATSFAGGEEFF.

The gene calls are TRBV28 and TRBJ2-3; TRBD2 aligns across 12 bases. The CDR3 is made up of 15 amino acids. Trimming removed 4 bases from V and 2 bases from J; junction bases left unmatched: 1. Germline assignment: CDR1 MDHEN and CDR2 SYDVKM. The CDR3 loop reads CASSSSGGVTDTQYF. The CDR3 region has the DNA TGTGCCAGCAGTTCTAGCGGGGGGGTCACAGATACGCAGTATTTT.

The rearrangement links TRBV3-1 (or the pseudogene TRBV3-2) to TRBJ1-2; weak D call: TRBD1 (5 bases). Deletions cut 0 bases from V and 5 bases from J, with 13 bases between. This CDR3 region has 15 residues. Germline V gene data show CDR1 as LGHDT and CDR2 as YNNKEL (reference sequence). This chain's CDR3 is CASSQDRAGWYGYTF. CDR3 nucleotides: TGTGCCAGCAGCCAAGATCGGGCAGGGTGGTATGGCTACACCTTC.

The chain combines TRBV6-5 with TRBJ2-2; the D is unclear. Trimming removed 1 base at V and 1 base at J, with 4 bases between. Germline V gene data show CDR1 as MNHEY and CDR2 as SVGAGI. This CDR3 comprises 14 residues. The CDR3 DNA reads TGTGCCAGCAGTTACTACAGGAACACCGGGGAGCTGTTTTTT. This sequence encodes CASSYYRNTGELFF.

This chain connects TRBV2 to TRBJ2-4; tentatively, D is TRBD1 (5 bases). This CDR3 contains 14 residues. Germline assignment: CDR1 SNHLY and CDR2 FYNNEI. Between the trimmed V and J ends, which lost 5 bases and 7 bases, there was a span of 15 bases. The DNA for the CDR3 is TGTGCCAGCAGTCTAGAACGACAGAGGAACATTCAGTACTTC. Translation: CASSLERQRNIQYF.

V usage is TRBV19 and J usage is TRBJ2-1; 8 nucleotides match TRBD2. The CDR3 totals 15 residues. Trimming removed 7 bases from V and 3 bases from J; junction bases left unmatched: 8. Germline V lookup: CDR1 LNHDA, CDR2 SQIVND (reference sequence). The CDR3 sequence: CASTVGLAGYNEQFF. CDR3 in DNA: TGTGCCAGTACTGTAGGGCTAGCGGGCTACAATGAGCAGTTCTTC. The full variable domain, its missing parts supplied by reference TRBV19 and TRBJ2-1, is DGGITQSPKYLFRKEGQNVTLSCEQNLNHDAMYWYRQDPGQGLRLIYYSQIVNDFQKGDIAEGYSVSREKKESFPLTVTSAQKNPTAFYLCASTVGLAGYNEQFFGPGTRLTVL.

The V and J genes are TRBV6-2 or TRBV6-3 and TRBJ2-7; no clear D. CDR1 is MNHEY and CDR2 is SVGEGT in the germline V gene. V shed 0 bases and J shed 2 bases, with 14 bases lying between them. This CDR3 comprises 16 residues. The CDR3 DNA follows: TGTGCCAGCAGTTACTCGACGCGACACAACGCCTACGAGCAGTACTTC. Translated, it gives CASSYSTRHNAYEQYF.